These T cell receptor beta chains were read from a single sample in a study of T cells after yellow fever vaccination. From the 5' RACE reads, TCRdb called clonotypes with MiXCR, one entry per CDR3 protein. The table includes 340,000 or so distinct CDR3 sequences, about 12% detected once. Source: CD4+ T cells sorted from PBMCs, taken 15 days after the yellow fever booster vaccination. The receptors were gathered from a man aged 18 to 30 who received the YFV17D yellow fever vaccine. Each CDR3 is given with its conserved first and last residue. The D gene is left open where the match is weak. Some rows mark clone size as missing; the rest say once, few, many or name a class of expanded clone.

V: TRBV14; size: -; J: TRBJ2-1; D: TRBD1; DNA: TGTGCCAGCAGCCAAGGACAGGGGGCCTTATACAATGAGCAGTTCTTC; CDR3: CASSQGQGALYNEQFF
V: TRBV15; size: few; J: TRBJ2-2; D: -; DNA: TGTGCCACCAGCAGAGATAGAGGATCCGGGGAGCTGTTTTTT; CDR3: CATSRDRGSGELFF
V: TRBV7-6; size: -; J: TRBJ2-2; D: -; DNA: TGTGCCAGCAGCTTACCGGCAGACACTTCGAACACCGGGGAGCTGTTTTTT; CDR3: CASSLPADTSNTGELFF
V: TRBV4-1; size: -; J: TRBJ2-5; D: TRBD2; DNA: TGCGCCAGCAGCCTCGGGACTAGCGGGGGAGGAGAGACCCAGTACTTC; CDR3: CASSLGTSGGGETQYF
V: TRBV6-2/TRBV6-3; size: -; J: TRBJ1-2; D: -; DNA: TGTGCCAGCAGCATTTCGTATGGCTACACCTTC; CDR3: CASSISYGYTF
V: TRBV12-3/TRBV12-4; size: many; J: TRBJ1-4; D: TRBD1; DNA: TGTGCCAGCAGCCCGACAGGGGTAGTGGAAAAACTGTTTTTT; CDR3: CASSPTGVVEKLFF
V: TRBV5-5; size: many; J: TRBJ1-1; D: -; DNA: TGTGCCAGCAGCTTGCAGGGCGCCACTGAAGCTTTCTTT; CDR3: CASSLQGATEAFF
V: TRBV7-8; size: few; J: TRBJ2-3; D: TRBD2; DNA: TGTGCCAGCAGCATAACACCCCTAGCGGGGGGCCTTAGCACAGATACGCAGTATTTT; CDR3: CASSITPLAGGLSTDTQYF
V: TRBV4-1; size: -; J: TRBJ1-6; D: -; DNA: TGCGCCAGCAGACAGGGATTTATAAATTCACCCCTCCACTTT; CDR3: CASRQGFINSPLHF
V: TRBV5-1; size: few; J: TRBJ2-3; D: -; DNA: TGCGCCAGCAGCGCGGGACGGCTCAACGGAGATACGCAGTATTTT; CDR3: CASSAGRLNGDTQYF
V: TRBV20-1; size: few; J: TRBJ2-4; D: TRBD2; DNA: TGCAGTGCTAGACGGGGGGGCTACAAAAACATTCAGTACTTC; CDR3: CSARRGGYKNIQYF
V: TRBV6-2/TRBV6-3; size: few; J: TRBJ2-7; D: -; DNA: TGTGCCAGCGGCACCAGTGGGGTACTCTACGAGCAGTACTTC; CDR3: CASGTSGVLYEQYF
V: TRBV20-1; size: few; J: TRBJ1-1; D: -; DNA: TGCAGTGCTAGAGATCGGCGGAAGGGAAACACTGAAGCTTTCTTT; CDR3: CSARDRRKGNTEAFF
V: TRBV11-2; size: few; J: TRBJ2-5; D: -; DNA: TGTGCCAGCAGCCCCCGTCGGGGTAGAAAGACCCAGTACTTC; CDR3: CASSPRRGRKTQYF
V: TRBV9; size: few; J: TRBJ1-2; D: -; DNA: TGTGCCAGCAGTCCCCCGGGTTATGGGGGCTACACCTTC; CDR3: CASSPPGYGGYTF
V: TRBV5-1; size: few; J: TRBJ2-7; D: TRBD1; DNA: TGCGCCAGCAGCTTGGTACAGGGGAAGGACGAGCAGTACTTC; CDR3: CASSLVQGKDEQYF
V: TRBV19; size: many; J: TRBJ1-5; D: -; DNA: TGTGCCAGTAGTACGGGGACATTCATGCCCCAGCATTTT; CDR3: CASSTGTFMPQHF
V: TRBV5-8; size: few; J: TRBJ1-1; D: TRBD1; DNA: TGTGCCAGCAGCTCTCGGGACAGGCCCCATGAAGCTTTCTTT; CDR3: CASSSRDRPHEAFF
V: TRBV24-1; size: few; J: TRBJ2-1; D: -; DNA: TGTGCCACCAGTGATTTCGCAGGGGCGTCCTACAATGAGCAGTTCTTC; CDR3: CATSDFAGASYNEQFF
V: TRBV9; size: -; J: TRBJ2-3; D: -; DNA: TGTGCCAGCAGCGTAGGAGAAGGGGTAGCTACGCAGTATTTT; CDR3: CASSVGEGVATQYF
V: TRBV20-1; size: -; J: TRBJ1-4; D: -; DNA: TGCAGTGCTCAACGGGTAACTAATGAAAAACTGTTTTTT; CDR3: CSAQRVTNEKLFF
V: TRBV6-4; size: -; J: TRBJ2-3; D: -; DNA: TGTGCCAGCAGTGTCCAACGTGGCACAGATACGCAGTATTTT; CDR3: CASSVQRGTDTQYF
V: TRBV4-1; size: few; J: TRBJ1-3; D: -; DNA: TGCGCCAGCAGCCAAGAGAGTTGGGGCGGGGGAAACACCATATATTTT; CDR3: CASSQESWGGGNTIYF
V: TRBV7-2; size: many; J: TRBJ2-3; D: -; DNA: TGTGCCAGCACCCCTGTAGCGGCGGGGCGCACAGATACGCAGTATTTT; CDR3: CASTPVAAGRTDTQYF
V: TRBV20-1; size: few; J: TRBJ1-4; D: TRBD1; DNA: TGCAGTGCCGCAGGGGGCGAGTTCGAAAAACTGTTTTTT; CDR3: CSAAGGEFEKLFF
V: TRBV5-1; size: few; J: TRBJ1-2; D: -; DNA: TGCGCCAGCAGGAATCAGGAGAACTATGGCTACACCTTC; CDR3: CASRNQENYGYTF
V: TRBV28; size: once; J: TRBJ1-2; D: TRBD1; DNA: TGTGCCAGCAGTTCATCCGGGACAGAACCCTATGGCTACACCTTC; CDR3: CASSSSGTEPYGYTF
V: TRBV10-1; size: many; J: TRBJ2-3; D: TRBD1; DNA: TGCGCCAGCAGTGAATCGAGGGGGCAGTATCGTACAGATACGCAGTATTTT; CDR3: CASSESRGQYRTDTQYF
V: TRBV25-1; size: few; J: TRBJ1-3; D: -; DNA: TGTGCCAGCAGTTTCACAGCAGGGGGAAACACCATATATTTT; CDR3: CASSFTAGGNTIYF
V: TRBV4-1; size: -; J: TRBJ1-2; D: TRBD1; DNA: TGCGCCAGCAGCCAAAGGGGGCTGGGGGGCTACACCTTC; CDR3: CASSQRGLGGYTF
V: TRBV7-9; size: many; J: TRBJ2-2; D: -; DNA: TGTGCCAGCAGCTTAGCGTTGGGAAACACCGGGGAGCTGTTTTTT; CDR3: CASSLALGNTGELFF
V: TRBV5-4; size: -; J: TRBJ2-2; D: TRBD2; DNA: TGTGCCAGCTATCCCCGCGGGGGGGCTCGCACCGGGGAGCTGTTTTTT; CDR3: CASYPRGGARTGELFF
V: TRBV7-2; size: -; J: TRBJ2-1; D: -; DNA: TGTGCCAGCAGCTTAGACGGCAGCTCCTACAATGAGCAGTTCTTC; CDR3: CASSLDGSSYNEQFF
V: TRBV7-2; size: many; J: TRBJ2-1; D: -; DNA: TGTGCCAGCAGCCAAAGTAGGGACGGTGAGCAGTTCTTC; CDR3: CASSQSRDGEQFF
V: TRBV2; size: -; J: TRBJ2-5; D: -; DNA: TGTGCCAGCAGTACGGACGTAAGACAAGAGACCCAGTACTTC; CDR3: CASSTDVRQETQYF
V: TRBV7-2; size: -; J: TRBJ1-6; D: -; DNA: TGTGCCAGCAGCTTAGTCGCAGGAGGGCTCGCCCTCCACTTT; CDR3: CASSLVAGGLALHF
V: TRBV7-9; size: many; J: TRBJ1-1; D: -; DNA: TGTGCCAGCAGCCCTCCCGGGCGCTATGAAGCTTTCTTT; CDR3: CASSPPGRYEAFF
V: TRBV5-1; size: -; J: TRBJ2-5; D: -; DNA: TGCGCCAGCGATTGGGGCAAAGAGACCCAGTACTTC; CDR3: CASDWGKETQYF
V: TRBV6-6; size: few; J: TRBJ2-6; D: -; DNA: TGTGCCAGCAGTTACTCTCCAGGGGCAGGGGCCAACGTCCTGACTTTC; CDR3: CASSYSPGAGANVLTF
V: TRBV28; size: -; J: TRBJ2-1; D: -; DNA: TGTGCCAGCAGTTTCTCTGTGGGGGGACTCACCTACAATGAGCAGTTATTC; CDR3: CASSFSVGGLTYNEQLF
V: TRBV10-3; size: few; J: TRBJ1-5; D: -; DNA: TGTGCCATCAGTGACAGCCGCAATCAGCCCCAGCATTTT; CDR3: CAISDSRNQPQHF
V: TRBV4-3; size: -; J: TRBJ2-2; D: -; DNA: TGCGCGACCCGGGACTTTAACACCGGGGAGCTGTTTTTT; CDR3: CATRDFNTGELFF
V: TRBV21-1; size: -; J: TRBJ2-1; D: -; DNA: TGTGCCAGCTGCTACCCTTGGGGGATTAATGGGAATGAGCAGTTCTTC; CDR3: CASCYPWGINGNEQFF
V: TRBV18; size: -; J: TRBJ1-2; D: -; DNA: TGTGCCAGCTCACCATTCGAGATCTATGGCTACACCTTC; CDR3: CASSPFEIYGYTF
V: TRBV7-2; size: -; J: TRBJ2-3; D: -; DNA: TGTGCCAGCAGCTTCGCCAGTACAGATACGCAGTATTTT; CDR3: CASSFASTDTQYF
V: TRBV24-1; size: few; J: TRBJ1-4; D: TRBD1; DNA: TGTGCCACCAGTGAGGGGACAGGGTATGAAAAACTGTTTTTT; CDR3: CATSEGTGYEKLFF
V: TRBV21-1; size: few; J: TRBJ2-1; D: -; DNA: TGTGCCAGCAGCAAAGCTAGGGGGACAGGGGTTACCTACAATGAGCAGTTCTTC; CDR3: CASSKARGTGVTYNEQFF
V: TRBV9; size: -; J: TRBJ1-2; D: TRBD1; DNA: TGTGCCAGCAGCGGCCGGGACAGCCTGCCAAGTCGGGGCTACACCTTC; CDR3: CASSGRDSLPSRGYTF
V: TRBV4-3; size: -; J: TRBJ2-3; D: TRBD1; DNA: TGCGCCAGCAGCCCTAAGATCGATGGGACAGGGCTTCTCGATCCCCTCACAGATACGCAGTATTTT; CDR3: CASSPKIDGTGLLDPLTDTQYF
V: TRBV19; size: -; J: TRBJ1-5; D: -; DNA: TGTGCCAGTACTCGGGACCATAATCAGCCCCAGCATTTT; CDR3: CASTRDHNQPQHF
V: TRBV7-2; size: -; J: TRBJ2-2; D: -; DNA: TGTGCCAGCAGCCCCTCGGGGCAGGGCGGGGAGCTGTTTTTT; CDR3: CASSPSGQGGELFF
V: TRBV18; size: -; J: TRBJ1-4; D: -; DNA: TGTGCCAGCACTCCGACAGCAACTAATGAAAAACTGTTTTTT; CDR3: CASTPTATNEKLFF
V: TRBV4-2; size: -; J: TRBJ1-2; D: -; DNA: TGTGCCAGCAGCCAAGATTGGGGGACTGATTATGGCTACACCTTC; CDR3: CASSQDWGTDYGYTF
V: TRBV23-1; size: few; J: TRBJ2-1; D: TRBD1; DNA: TGCGCCAGCAGGGACAGGGGTGGAGGCAATGAGCAGTTCTTC; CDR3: CASRDRGGGNEQFF
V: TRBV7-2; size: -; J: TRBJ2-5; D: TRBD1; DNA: TGTGCCAGCAGCTCGAATGGGGGACAGGGGGAGACCCAGTACTTC; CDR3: CASSSNGGQGETQYF